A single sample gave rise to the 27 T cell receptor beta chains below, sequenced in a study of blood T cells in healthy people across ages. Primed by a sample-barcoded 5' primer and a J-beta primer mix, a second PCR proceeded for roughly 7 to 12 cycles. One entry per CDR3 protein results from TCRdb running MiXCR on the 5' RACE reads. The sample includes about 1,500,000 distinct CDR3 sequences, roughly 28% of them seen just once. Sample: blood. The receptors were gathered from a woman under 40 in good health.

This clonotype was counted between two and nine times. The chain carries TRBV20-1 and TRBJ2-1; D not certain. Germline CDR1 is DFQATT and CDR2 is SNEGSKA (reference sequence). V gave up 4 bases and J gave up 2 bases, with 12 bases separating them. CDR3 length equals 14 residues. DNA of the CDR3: TGCAGTGCTAAACACGGGTCGACCTACAATGAGCAGTTCTTC. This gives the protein CSAKHGSTYNEQFF.

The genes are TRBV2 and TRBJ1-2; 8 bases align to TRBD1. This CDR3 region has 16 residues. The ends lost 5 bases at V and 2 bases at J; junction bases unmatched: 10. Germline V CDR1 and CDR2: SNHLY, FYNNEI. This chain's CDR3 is CASSLRRGQVNYGYTF. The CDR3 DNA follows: TGTGCCAGCAGTCTAAGGAGGGGACAGGTGAACTATGGCTACACCTTC.

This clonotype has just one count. The chain's CDR3 is CASRFFRDTRPDYTF. CDR3 sequence (DNA): TGTGCCAGCAGATTCTTCCGGGACACCCGACCCGACTACACCTTC. The chain uses TRBV6-2 or TRBV6-3 and TRBJ1-2; D is possibly TRBD1 (6 bases). Between the trimmed V and J ends, which lost 6 bases and 10 bases, there was a span of 24 bases. This CDR3 region has 15 residues. CDR1 is MNHEY, CDR2 SVGEGT, per germline.

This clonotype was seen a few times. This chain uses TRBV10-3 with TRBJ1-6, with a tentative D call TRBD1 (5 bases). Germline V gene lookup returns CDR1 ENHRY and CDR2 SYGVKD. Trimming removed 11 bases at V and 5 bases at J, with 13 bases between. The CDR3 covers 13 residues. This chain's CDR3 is CASGTADNSPLHF. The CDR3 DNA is TGTGCCTCCGGGACCGCCGATAATTCACCCCTCCACTTT.

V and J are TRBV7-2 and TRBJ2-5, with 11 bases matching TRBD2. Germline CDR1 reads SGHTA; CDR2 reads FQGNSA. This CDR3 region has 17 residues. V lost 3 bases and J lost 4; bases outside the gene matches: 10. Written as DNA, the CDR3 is TGTGCCAGCAGCTTCTTTAGCGGGGGGGCAAGGCGAGAGACCCAGTACTTC. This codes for CASSFFSGGARRETQYF.

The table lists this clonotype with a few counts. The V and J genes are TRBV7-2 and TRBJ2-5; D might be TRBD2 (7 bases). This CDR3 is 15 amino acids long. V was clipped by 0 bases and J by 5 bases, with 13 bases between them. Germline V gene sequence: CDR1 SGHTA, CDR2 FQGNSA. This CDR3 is CASSLAGGAHETQYF. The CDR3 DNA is TGTGCCAGCAGCTTAGCGGGGGGGGCCCACGAGACCCAGTACTTC. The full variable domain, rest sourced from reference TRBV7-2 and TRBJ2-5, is GAGVSQSPSNKVTEKGKDVELRCDPISGHTALYWYRQSLGQGLEFLIYFQGNSAPDKSGLPSDRFSAERTGGSVSTLTIQRTQQEDSAVYLCASSLAGGAHETQYFGPGTRLLVL.

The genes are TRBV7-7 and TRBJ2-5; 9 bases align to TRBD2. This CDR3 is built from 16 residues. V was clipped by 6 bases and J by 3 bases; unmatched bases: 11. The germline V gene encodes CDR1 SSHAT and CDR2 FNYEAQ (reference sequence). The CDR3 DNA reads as TGTGCCAGCAGGCAAGGGGCGGGAGGGCCGGAAGAGACCCAGTACTTC. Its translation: CASRQGAGGPEETQYF. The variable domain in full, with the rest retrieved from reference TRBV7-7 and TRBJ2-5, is GAGVSQSPRYKVTKRGQDVTLRCDPISSHATLYWYQQALGQGPEFLTYFNYEAQPDKSGLPSDRFSAERPEGSISTLTIQRTEQRDSAMYRCASRQGAGGPEETQYFGPGTRLLVL.

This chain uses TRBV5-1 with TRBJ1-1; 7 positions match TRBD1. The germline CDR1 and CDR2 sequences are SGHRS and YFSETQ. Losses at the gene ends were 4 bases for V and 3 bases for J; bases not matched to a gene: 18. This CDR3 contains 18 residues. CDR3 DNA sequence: TGCGCCAGCAGCCTCATCCACAGGGGCCGGGCGGTGGACACTGAAGCTTTCTTT. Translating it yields CASSLIHRGRAVDTEAFF.

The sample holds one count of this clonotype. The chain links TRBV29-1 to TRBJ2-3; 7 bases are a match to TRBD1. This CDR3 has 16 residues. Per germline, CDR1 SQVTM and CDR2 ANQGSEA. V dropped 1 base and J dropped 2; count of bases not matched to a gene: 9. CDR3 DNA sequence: TGCAGCGTTGAAGTTCCAACAGGGGCCCTCACAGATACGCAGTATTTT. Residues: CSVEVPTGALTDTQYF.

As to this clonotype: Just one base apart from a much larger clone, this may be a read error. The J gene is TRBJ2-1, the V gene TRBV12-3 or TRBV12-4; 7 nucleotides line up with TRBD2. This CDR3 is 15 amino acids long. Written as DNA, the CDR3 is TGTGCCAGCAGCCCGAGCGGGGTGCGCTACGATGAGCAGTTCTTC. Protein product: CASSPSGVRYDEQFF.

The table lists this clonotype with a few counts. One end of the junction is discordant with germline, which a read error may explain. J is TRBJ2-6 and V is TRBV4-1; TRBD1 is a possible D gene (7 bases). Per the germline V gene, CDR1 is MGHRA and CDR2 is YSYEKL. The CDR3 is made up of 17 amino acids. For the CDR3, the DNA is TGCACCAGCAGCCGACAGGGACTCACGACTGGGGCCAACGTCCTGACTTTC. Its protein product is CTSSRQGLTTGANVLTF.

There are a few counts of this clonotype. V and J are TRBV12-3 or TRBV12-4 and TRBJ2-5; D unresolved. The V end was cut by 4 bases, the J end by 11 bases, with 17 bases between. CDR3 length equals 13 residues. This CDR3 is CASSSQTYYDQYF. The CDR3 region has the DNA TGTGCCAGCAGTTCACAGACATACTACGATCAGTACTTC.

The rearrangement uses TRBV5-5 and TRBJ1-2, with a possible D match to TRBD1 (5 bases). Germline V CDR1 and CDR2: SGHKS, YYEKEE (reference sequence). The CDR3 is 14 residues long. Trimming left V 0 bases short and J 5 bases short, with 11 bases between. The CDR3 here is CASSLAQERYGYTF. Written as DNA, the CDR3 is TGTGCCAGCAGCTTGGCACAGGAGAGATATGGCTACACCTTC.

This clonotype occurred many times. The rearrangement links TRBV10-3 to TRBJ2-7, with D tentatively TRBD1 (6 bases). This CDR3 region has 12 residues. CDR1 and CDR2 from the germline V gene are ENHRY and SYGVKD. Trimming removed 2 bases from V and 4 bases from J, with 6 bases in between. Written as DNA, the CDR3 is TGTGCCATCAGTGAGACAGGGTACGAGCAGTACTTC. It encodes CAISETGYEQYF.

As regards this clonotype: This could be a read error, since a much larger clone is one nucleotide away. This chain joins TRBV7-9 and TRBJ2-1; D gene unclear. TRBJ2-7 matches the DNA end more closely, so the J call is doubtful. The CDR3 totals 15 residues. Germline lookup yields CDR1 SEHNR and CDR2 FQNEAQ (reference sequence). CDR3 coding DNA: TGTGCCAGCAGCCCCCGCTACTCCTCCTACAATGAGCAGTACTTC. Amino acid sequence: CASSPRYSSYNEQYF.

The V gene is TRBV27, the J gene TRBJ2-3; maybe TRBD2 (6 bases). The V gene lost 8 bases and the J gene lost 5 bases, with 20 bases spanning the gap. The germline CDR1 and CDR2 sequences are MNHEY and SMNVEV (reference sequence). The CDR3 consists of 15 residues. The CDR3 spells CASRQSGEVGDTQYF. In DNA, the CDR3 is TGTGCCAGCCGCCAATCGGGGGAGGTGGGAGATACGCAGTATTTT.

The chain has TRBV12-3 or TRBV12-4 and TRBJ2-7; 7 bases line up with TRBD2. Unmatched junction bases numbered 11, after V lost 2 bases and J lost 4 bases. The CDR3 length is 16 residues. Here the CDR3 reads CASSLLGGVGGYEQYF. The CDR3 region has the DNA TGTGCCAGCAGTTTATTGGGGGGGGTCGGAGGGTACGAGCAGTACTTC.

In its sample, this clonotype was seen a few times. The chain's CDR3 is CASSLSGGQGPQHF. As DNA, the CDR3 is TGTGCCAGCAGCTTATCCGGGGGCCAAGGGCCCCAGCATTTT. J is TRBJ1-5 and V is TRBV7-9; D might be TRBD1 (6 bases). V dropped 2 bases and J dropped 9 bases, with 14 bases sitting between them. This CDR3 spans 14 amino acids. The germline CDR1 and CDR2 sequences are SEHNR and FQNEAQ (reference sequence).

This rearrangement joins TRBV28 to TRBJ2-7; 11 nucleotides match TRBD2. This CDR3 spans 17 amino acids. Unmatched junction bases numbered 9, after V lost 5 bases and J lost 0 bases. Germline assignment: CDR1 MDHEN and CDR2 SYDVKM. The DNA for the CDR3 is TGTGCCAGCAGTCCGCTAACGACTAGCGGGGCCTCCTACGAGCAGTACTTC. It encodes CASSPLTTSGASYEQYF.

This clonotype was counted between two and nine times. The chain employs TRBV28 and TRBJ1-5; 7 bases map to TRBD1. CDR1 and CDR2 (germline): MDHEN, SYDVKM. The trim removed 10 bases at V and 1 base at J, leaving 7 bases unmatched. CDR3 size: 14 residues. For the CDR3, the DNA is TGTGCCACCACCGCAGGGGGAAGCAATCAGCCCCAGCATTTT. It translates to CATTAGGSNQPQHF.

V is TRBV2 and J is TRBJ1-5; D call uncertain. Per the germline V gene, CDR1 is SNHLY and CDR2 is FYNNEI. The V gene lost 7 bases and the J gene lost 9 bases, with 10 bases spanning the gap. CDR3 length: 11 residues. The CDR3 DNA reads TGTGCCAGCAAGGTTGAGGGGCCCCAGCATTTT. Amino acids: CASKVEGPQHF.

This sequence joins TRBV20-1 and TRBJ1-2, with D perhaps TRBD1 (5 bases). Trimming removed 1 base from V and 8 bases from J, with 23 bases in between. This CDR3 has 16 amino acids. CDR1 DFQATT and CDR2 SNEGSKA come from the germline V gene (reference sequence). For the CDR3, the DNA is TGCAGTGCTAGAGTCGGATCGTGGGAGGGACCCCTCGGCTACACCTTC. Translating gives CSARVGSWEGPLGYTF.

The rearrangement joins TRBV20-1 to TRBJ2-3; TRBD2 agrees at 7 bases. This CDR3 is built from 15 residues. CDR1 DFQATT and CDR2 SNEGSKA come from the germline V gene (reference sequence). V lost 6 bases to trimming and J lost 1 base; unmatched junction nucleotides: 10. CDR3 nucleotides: TGCAGTGCCCAGGAGTTGGCGGGGGGCACAGATACGCAGTATTTT. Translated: CSAQELAGGTDTQYF.

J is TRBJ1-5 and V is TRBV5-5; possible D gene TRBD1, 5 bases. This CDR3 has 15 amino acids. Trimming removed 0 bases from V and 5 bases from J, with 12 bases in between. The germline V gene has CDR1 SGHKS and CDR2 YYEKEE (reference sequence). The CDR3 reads CASSLALTAHQPQHF. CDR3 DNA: TGTGCCAGCAGCTTGGCCCTGACAGCCCATCAGCCCCAGCATTTT.

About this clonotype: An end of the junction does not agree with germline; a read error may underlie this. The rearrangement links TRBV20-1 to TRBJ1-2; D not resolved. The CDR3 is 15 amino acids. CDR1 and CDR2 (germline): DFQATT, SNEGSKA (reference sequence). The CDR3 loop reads CCARDLGETTYGYTF. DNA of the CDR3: TGCTGTGCTAGAGATCTTGGGGAGACCACCTATGGCTACACCTTC.

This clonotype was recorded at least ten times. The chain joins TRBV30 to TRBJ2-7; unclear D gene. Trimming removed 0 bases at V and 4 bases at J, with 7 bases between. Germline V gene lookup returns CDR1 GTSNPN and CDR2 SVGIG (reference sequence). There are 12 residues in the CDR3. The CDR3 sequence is CAWSVGFYEQYF. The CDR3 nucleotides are TGTGCCTGGAGTGTCGGGTTTTACGAGCAGTACTTC.

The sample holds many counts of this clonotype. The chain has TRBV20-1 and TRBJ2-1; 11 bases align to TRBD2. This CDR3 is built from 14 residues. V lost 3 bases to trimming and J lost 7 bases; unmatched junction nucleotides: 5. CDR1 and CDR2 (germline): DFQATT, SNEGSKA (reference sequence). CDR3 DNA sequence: TGCAGTGCTAGTTTAGCGGGGGGGCGTAATGAGCAGTTCTTC. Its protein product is CSASLAGGRNEQFF.